In its sample, the clone carrying this TCR beta chain was seen a few times. These data originate in a study of blood T cell repertoires in COVID-19. Looking at the study overall: Collection of acute and convalescent COVID-19 samples took place in the United States, Italy and Spain. T cells, B-cell-depleted T cells, or PBMCs supplied cDNA or gDNA.

Per the original data handling: The assay estimated nucleated cells by amplifying reference gene primers. The table came from immunoSEQ multiplex PCR; TCRdb's copy has only in-frame clones and leaves some out. The DNA was the basis for D and trimming; V, J and clone size are from that table. The sample includes some 130,000 clones, around 87% of them seen just once. In germline, CDR1 is SEHNR, CDR2 FQNEAQ (reference sequence). Trimming removed 2 bases from V and 0 bases from J, with 7 bases in between. This CDR3 region has 14 residues. This chain joins TRBV7-9 and TRBJ1-1, with D uncertain. The sequenced material came from peripheral blood. The receptor was isolated from a woman aged 50 to 60 who had recovered from COVID-19. CDR3 protein: CASSLRVLNTEAFF. As DNA, the CDR3 is TGTGCCAGCAGCTTACGGGTACTGAACACTGAAGCTTTCTTT.